The TCR beta chain described here comes from a study of cytomegalovirus exposure and HLA in healthy donors. Study overall: Early release data held roughly 90 million unique TCRs from HLA-typed donors. Study-wide results and limits: A previous analysis found most TCR beta V segments productive roughly 87% or roughly 30% of the time.

Trimming removed 5 bases at V and 5 bases at J, with 10 bases between. CDR1 is MNHEY, CDR2 SMNVEV, per germline (reference sequence). CDR3 length: 12 residues. The PCR was carried out with 60 Vbeta primers and 13 Jbeta primers. Profiling relied on immunoSEQ multiplex PCR, and the TCRdb table lists in-frame clones only, not all of them. This table holds under 200,000 clones, 75% to 90% found once. Donors in the study were healthy people who gave bone marrow. Note on this clone: The antigen remains unidentified.

The sequenced sample consisted of PBMCs. The chain employs TRBV27 and TRBJ2-7; D is unresolved. This receptor was identified in a woman in her 30s in good health and CMV-seronegative. The CDR3 DNA follows: TGTGCCAGCAGTAGCATCGAACACGAGCAGTACTTC. Encoded protein: CASSSIEHEQYF.